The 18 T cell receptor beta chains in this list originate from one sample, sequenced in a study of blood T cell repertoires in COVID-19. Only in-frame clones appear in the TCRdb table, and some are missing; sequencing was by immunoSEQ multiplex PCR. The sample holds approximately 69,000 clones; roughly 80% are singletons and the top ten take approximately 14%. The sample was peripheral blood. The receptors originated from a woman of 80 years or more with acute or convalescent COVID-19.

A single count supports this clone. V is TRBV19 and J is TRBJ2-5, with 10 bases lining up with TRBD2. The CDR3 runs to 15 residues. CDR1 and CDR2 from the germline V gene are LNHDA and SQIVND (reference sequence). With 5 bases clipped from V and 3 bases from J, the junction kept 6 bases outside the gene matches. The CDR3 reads CASSPAGTSEETQYF. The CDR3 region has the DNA TGTGCCAGTAGTCCCGCCGGGACTAGCGAAGAGACCCAGTACTTC. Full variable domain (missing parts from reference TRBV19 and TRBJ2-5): DGGITQSPKYLFRKEGQNVTLSCEQNLNHDAMYWYRQDPGQGLRLIYYSQIVNDFQKGDIAEGYSVSREKKESFPLTVTSAQKNPTAFYLCASSPAGTSEETQYFGPGTRLLVL.

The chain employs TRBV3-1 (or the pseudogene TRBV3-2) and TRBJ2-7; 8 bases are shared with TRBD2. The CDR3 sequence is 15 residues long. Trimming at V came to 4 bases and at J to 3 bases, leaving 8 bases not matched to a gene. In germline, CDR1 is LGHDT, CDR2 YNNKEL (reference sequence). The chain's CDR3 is CASSPSDSGIYEQYF. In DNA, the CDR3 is TGTGCCAGCAGCCCCTCGGATAGCGGGATCTACGAGCAGTACTTC.

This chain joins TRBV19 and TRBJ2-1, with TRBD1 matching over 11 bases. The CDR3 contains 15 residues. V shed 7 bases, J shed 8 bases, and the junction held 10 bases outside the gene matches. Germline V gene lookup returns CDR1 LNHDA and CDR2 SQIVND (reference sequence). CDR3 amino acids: CASTQDRGHGDEQFF. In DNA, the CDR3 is TGTGCCAGTACCCAGGACAGGGGGCATGGGGATGAGCAGTTCTTC.

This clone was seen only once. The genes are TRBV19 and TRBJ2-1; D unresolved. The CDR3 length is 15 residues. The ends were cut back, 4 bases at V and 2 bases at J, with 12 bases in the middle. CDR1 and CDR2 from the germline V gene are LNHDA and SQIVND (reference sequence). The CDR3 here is CASSKDYNPYNEQFF. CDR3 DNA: TGTGCCAGTAGTAAAGATTATAATCCCTACAATGAGCAGTTCTTC.

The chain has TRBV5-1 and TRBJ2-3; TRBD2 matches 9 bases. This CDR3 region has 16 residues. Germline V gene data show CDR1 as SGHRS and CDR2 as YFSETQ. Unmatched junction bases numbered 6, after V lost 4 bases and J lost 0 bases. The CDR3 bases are TGCGCCAGCAGCCCAAGCGGGAGGACTAGCACAGATACGCAGTATTTT. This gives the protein CASSPSGRTSTDTQYF.

In nucleotides, the CDR3 is TGCAGCGCCGCGGTTGGGGCCAACGTCCTGACTTTC. This codes for CSAAVGANVLTF. The chain recombines TRBV29-1 with TRBJ2-6; D ambiguous. This CDR3 comprises 12 residues. Germline values: CDR1 SQVTM, CDR2 ANQGSEA. V lost 7 bases, J lost 3 bases, and 7 bases lay in between. The whole variable domain, filled in from reference TRBV29-1 and TRBJ2-6, reads SAVISQKPSRDICQRGTSLTIQCQVDSQVTMMFWYRQQPGQSLTLIATANQGSEATYESGFVIDKFPISRPNLTFSTLTVSNMSPEDSSIYLCSAAVGANVLTFGAGSRLTVL.

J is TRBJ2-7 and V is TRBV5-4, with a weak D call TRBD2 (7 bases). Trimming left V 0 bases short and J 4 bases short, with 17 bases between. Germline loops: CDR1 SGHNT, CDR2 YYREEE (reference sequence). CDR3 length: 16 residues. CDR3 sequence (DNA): TGTGCCAGCAGCTTGGCCGGTAGGGGGGGTAGGTACGAGCAGTACTTC. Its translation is CASSLAGRGGRYEQYF.

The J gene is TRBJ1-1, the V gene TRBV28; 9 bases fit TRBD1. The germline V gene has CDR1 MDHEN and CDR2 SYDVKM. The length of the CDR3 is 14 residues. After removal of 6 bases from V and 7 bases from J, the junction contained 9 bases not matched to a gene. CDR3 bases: TGTGCCAGCAGCTCGACAGGGGGGGCCTTTGAAGCTTTCTTT. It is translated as CASSSTGGAFEAFF.

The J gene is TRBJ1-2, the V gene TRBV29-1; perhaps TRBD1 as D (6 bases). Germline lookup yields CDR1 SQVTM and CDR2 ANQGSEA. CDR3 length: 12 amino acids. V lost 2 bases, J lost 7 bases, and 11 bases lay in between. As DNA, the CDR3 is TGCAGCGTTGAACAGGGGATGTTTGGCTACACCTTC. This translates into CSVEQGMFGYTF.

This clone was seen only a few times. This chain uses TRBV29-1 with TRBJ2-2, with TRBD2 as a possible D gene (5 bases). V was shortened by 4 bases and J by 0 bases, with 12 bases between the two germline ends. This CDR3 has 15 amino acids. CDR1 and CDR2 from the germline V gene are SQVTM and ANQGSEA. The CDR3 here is CSVVAADTNTGELFF. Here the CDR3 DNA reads TGCAGCGTTGTGGCAGCGGATACGAACACCGGGGAGCTGTTTTTT.

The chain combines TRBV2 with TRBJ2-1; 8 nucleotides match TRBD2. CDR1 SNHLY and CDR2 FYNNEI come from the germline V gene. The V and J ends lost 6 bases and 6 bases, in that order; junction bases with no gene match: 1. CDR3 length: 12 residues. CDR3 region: CASRGTSNEQFF. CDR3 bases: TGTGCCAGCAGAGGGACTAGCAATGAGCAGTTCTTC.

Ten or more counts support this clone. CDR3 DNA: TGTGCCAGCTCGGACAGCGAAGTAAAACTGTTTTTT. Amino acids: CASSDSEVKLFF. The chain employs TRBV18 and TRBJ1-4; possibly TRBD1 for D (6 bases). The CDR3 sequence is 12 residues long. CDR1 is KGHSH, CDR2 LQKENI, per germline. V dropped 6 bases and J dropped 10 bases, with 12 bases sitting between them.

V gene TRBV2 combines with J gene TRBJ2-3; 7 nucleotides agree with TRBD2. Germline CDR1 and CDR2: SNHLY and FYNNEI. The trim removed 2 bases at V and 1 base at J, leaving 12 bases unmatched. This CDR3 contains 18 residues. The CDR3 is CASSERGGRSVGTDTQYF. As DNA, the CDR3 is TGTGCCAGCAGTGAAAGAGGCGGGAGAAGTGTGGGCACAGATACGCAGTATTTT. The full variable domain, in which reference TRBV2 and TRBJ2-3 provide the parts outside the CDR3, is EPEVTQTPSHQVTQMGQEVILRCVPISNHLYFYWYRQILGQKVEFLVSFYNNEISEKSEIFDDQFSVERPDGSNFTLKIRSTKLEDSAMYFCASSERGGRSVGTDTQYFGPGTRLTVL.

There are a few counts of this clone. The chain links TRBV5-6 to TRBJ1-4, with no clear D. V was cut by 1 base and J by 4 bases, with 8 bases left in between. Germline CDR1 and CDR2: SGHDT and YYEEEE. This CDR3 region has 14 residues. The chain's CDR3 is CASSLSLSNEKLFF. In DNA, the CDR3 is TGTGCCAGCAGCTTGAGTCTCAGTAATGAAAAACTGTTTTTT.

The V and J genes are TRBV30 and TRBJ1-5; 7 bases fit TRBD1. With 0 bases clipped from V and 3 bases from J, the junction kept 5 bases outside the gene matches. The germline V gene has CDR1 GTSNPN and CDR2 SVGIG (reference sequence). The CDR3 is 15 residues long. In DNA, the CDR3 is TGTGCCTGGAGTGTCGGGGACAGCTCCAATCAGCCCCAGCATTTT. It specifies CAWSVGDSSNQPQHF.

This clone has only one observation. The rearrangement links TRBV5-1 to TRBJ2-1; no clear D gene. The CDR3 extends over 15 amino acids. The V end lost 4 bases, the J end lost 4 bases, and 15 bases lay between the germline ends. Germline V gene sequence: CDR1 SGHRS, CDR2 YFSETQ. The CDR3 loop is CASSQTTASYNEQFF. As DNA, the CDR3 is TGCGCCAGCAGCCAAACTACCGCCTCATACAATGAGCAGTTCTTC.

CDR3 amino acids: CASSQALTGGDEQFF. The CDR3 DNA reads as TGCGCCAGCAGCCAAGCCCTGACAGGGGGAGATGAGCAGTTCTTC. This chain joins TRBV4-1 and TRBJ2-1; the match to TRBD1 covers 9 bases. Per the germline V gene, CDR1 is MGHRA and CDR2 is YSYEKL. The CDR3 is made up of 15 amino acids. The V and J ends lost 1 base and 8 bases, in that order; junction bases with no gene match: 6.

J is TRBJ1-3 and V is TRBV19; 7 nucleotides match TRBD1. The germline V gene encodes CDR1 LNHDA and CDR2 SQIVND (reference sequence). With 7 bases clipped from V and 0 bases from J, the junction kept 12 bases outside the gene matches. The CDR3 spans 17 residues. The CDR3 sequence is CASTAGRTGVSGNTIYF. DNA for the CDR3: TGTGCCAGTACCGCGGGCCGGACAGGCGTCTCTGGAAACACCATATATTTT. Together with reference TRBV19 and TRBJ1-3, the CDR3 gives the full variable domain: DGGITQSPKYLFRKEGQNVTLSCEQNLNHDAMYWYRQDPGQGLRLIYYSQIVNDFQKGDIAEGYSVSREKKESFPLTVTSAQKNPTAFYLCASTAGRTGVSGNTIYFGEGSWLTVV.